The TCR beta chain under discussion was sequenced for a study of cytomegalovirus exposure and HLA in healthy donors. Study observations and caveats: Immune exposure information comprised only CMV serostatus. Most CMV-associated TCR beta chains appeared HLA-restricted in a later analysis.

For this clone: Its antigen is undetermined.

Primers included in the PCR were 60 Vbeta and 13 Jbeta primers. Sequencing used immunoSEQ multiplex PCR; TCRdb keeps in-frame clones, though not all of them. The data contain more than 110,000 clones, roughly 65% of them singletons. There are 14 residues in the CDR3. Unmatched junction bases numbered 6, after V lost 6 bases and J lost 7 bases. CDR1 MNHEY and CDR2 SVGAGI come from the germline V gene. The sequence came from a woman in her twenties or thirties in good health and CMV-seronegative. The sample taken for sequencing was PBMCs. This rearrangement joins TRBV6-5 to TRBJ1-6, with 7 bases lining up with TRBD1. As DNA, the CDR3 is TGTGCCAGCAGAAACACAGGGGACAATTCACCCCTCCACTTT. Amino acids: CASRNTGDNSPLHF.